This T cell receptor (beta chain) originates from a study of identifying expanded T cells in peripheral blood. V was shortened by 1 base and J by 0 bases, with 16 bases between the two germline ends. The CDR3 length is 19 residues. The germline CDR1 and CDR2 sequences are MNHNS and SASEGT. On this clone: Antigen: not known.

Healthy donors had no documented immune events, such as infections, while sampled. Findings of the study overall: Clone count variance between two-week samples rose with total template count. Over about two and four weeks, about 17 and 20 clones changed, versus 1.2 between replicates.

The repertoire was sequenced with immunoSEQ multiplex PCR; TCRdb's copy has only in-frame clones and lacks some. The sample comprises 100,000 or so clones, about 89% of which are singletons, and roughly 15% rests with the top ten. The chain carries TRBV6-1 and TRBJ1-6, with D maybe TRBD1 (6 bases). Sequencing was done on a sample of blood. The source of this sequence is a person aged 18 to 70 in good health. The CDR3 reads CASSEEGGPKSSYNSPLHF. In nucleotides, the CDR3 is TGTGCCAGCAGTGAAGAGGGGGGCCCTAAGAGCTCCTATAATTCACCCCTCCACTTT.